This T cell receptor beta chain derives from a study of T cell responses to AZD1222 COVID-19 vaccine. General study findings and limits: It was only six AZD1222 recipients who were seropositive at baseline. Donors skewed white British and female; clonal diversity was possibly underestimated. There were vaccine-associated CD4 TCRs across spike, dominant at 160-218 and 743-854. Spike-specific TCR depth and breadth grew after two AZD1222 doses.

V shed 5 bases and J 0 bases; nucleotides not matched to a gene: 22. Germline V gives CDR1 LNHNV, CDR2 YYDKDF (reference sequence). There are 22 residues in the CDR3. This clone was detected only a few times. Its antigen is still unknown. Data came from immunoSEQ multiplex PCR; TCRdb stores just in-frame clones and leaves some out. Of roughly 130,000 clones listed, 87% were seen once; the top ten hold approximately 1.5%. The TCR comes from an adult in good health. The chain carries TRBV15 and TRBJ1-3; 10 nucleotides align to TRBD1. Here the sequenced sample was peripheral blood, taken on day 0 of AZD1222 vaccination. The CDR3 loop reads CATSARLIAWDRGWGSGNTIYF. The CDR3, as DNA: TGTGCCACCAGCGCGCGGCTAATTGCGTGGGACAGGGGATGGGGCTCTGGAAACACCATATATTTT.